In this sample, the clone carrying this TCR beta chain turned up a few times. Antigen unknown. These data are taken from a study of blood T cells in healthy people across ages. Study-level points and caveats: Across samples, TCR beta diversity tracked strongly with naive T cell percentage.

This CDR3 region has 18 residues. V was pared by 6 bases and J by 6 bases, with 22 bases of the junction left unmatched. Looked up from germline, CDR1 is SNHLY and CDR2 is FYNNEI. Combining a sample-barcoded 5' primer with a J-beta primer mix, a second PCR ran for 7 to 11 cycles. Each CDR3 protein gets one entry after TCRdb re-called the 5' RACE reads with MiXCR. The table includes 710,000 or so distinct CDR3 sequences, 32% detected once. Specimen: blood. This clonotype was sampled from an elderly woman in good health. The V gene is TRBV2, the J gene TRBJ1-1; TRBD1 aligns across 7 bases. In nucleotides, the CDR3 is TGTGCCAGCAGGAGACAGGGATCTAACTGGGGGGCTTTCGCTGAAGCTTTCTTT. Its translation: CASRRQGSNWGAFAEAFF.